The 6 T cell receptor beta chains given below trace back to one sample, sequenced in a study of STAT5B mutations in CD4+ large granular lymphocyte leukemia. Profiled with immunoSEQ multiplex PCR; TCRdb holds only in-frame clones, not every one. The sample carries roughly 30,000 clones, more than 75% recorded once. Input material: CD4+ T cells from blood buffy coats. All receptors derive from a human donor in good health.

This clone was counted once. J is TRBJ2-1 and V is TRBV13; D call uncertain. V was shortened by 5 bases and J by 6 bases, with 8 bases between the two germline ends. Germline-derived CDR1 and CDR2 are PRHDT and FYEKMQ (reference sequence). The CDR3 consists of 12 residues. The CDR3 sequence is CASSHKGNEQFF. CDR3 in DNA: TGTGCCAGCAGCCACAAGGGCAATGAGCAGTTCTTC.

This chain joins TRBV7-9 and TRBJ2-4; TRBD1 agrees at 10 bases. CDR1 is SEHNR and CDR2 is FQNEAQ in the germline V gene (reference sequence). V lost 1 base and J lost 3; bases outside the gene matches: 3. The CDR3 length is 16 residues. DNA for the CDR3: TGTGCCAGCAGCTTAGGTGGGGACAGGGGCAAAAACATTCAGTACTTC. Its translation is CASSLGGDRGKNIQYF.

The CDR3: CASSLGETNEKLFF. The CDR3 DNA is TGTGCCAGCAGCTTGGGGGAAACTAATGAAAAACTGTTTTTT. The rearrangement uses TRBV7-2 and TRBJ1-4; D is possibly TRBD1 (5 bases). The CDR3 loop spans 14 amino acids. Trimming shortened V by 3 bases and J by 1 base, and 6 bases separated the two germline ends. The germline V gene encodes CDR1 SGHTA and CDR2 FQGNSA.

This clone was seen once. The chain recombines TRBV5-1 with TRBJ1-2; perhaps TRBD1 as D (6 bases). CDR1 and CDR2 (germline): SGHRS, YFSETQ. Trimming removed 2 bases at V and 2 bases at J, with 13 bases between. This CDR3 contains 15 residues. The CDR3 protein is CASSLNFGQNYGYTF. The CDR3 DNA reads as TGCGCCAGCAGCTTAAACTTCGGACAGAACTATGGCTACACCTTC.

This clone came up a few times. The chain joins TRBV27 to TRBJ2-7; 8 bases fit TRBD2. After removal of 3 bases from V and 6 bases from J, the junction contained 4 bases not matched to a gene. Germline CDR1 MNHEY, CDR2 SMNVEV (reference sequence). This CDR3 region has 13 residues. Here the CDR3 reads CASSFREGLEQYF. The CDR3 DNA is TGTGCCAGCAGTTTTCGGGAGGGCCTCGAGCAGTACTTC.

The rearrangement links TRBV13 to TRBJ2-5, with D tentatively TRBD2 (7 bases). V lost 5 bases to trimming and J lost 10 bases, with 14 bases between them. Germline V lookup: CDR1 PRHDT, CDR2 FYEKMQ (reference sequence). The CDR3 is made up of 12 amino acids. CDR3 nucleotide sequence: TGTGCCAGCAGCCAAGGGGGGGTAGACCAGTACTTC. Its translation is CASSQGGVDQYF.